This T cell receptor (beta chain) was identified during a study of Ad26.COV2.S vaccination and SARS-CoV-2 variants. Treatment: roughly 19 received Ad26.COV2.S at low or high dose, single or two shots; about 5 received placebo; per-sample allocation not given. The study sampled participants on day 63 after the first vaccine or placebo injection. Aged 18-55 years, donor was enrolled in Boston around 2020. Germline-derived CDR1 and CDR2 are LNHDA and SQIVND (reference sequence). This CDR3 has 14 amino acids. With V trimmed by 3 bases and J by 4 bases, 4 bases remained unmatched. Notes on the study in general: Placebo recipients trailed vaccine recipients in spike-specific TCR breadth.

Profiling relied on immunoSEQ multiplex PCR, and the TCRdb table lists in-frame clones only, not all of them. The sample holds around 500,000 clones; about 89% are singletons and the top ten take approximately 1.7%. A note on this clone: Its specificity is not known.

Sample: peripheral blood, taken in a trial of Ad26.COV2.S vaccine versus placebo. The genes are TRBV19 and TRBJ1-1, with 8 bases that match TRBD1. This clonotype originated in a person aged 18-65 years who received the Ad26.COV2.S COVID-19 vaccine or a placebo. The CDR3 coding sequence is TGTGCCAGTAGTATCCAGGGGGCCTCCACTGAAGCTTTCTTT. This codes for CASSIQGASTEAFF.